This TCR beta chain was profiled in a study of stem cell transplantation in POMP-related autoinflammatory disease. Findings and caveats of the study: A trend toward lower repertoire diversity and greater clonality appeared in every analyzed T-cell subset of PRAID patients.

A word on this clone: Its antigen is unknown.

PRAID combined immunodeficiency and autoinflammation. The germline V gene has CDR1 GTSNPN and CDR2 SVGIG (reference sequence). The CDR3 is 15 amino acids. J gave up 4 bases and V 3 bases, and 11 bases lay outside the gene matches. Clones were sequenced by immunoSEQ multiplex PCR, and TCRdb holds only the in-frame ones, with some missing. The sample carries approximately 65,000 clones, under 95% recorded once. This sequence joins TRBV30 and TRBJ2-5, with 7 bases fitting TRBD1. Sample: CD4+ T cells from PBMCs, taken after stem cell transplantation. The TCR was taken from a human patient with POMP-related autoinflammation and immune dysregulation (PRAID). Some T cells may originate from the graft donor. This chain's CDR3 is CAWRGQMKKGETQYF. The CDR3 DNA reads TGTGCCTGGAGGGGACAGATGAAAAAGGGAGAGACCCAGTACTTC.